This record concerns one T cell receptor (beta chain) sequence. Its target is not known. Authors' analysis steps: For the immunoSEQ data, sequences were junction-only without quality scores, so filtering differed. Profiled with immunoSEQ multiplex PCR; TCRdb holds only in-frame clones, not every one. That table is the source of V, J and clone size, and D and trimming were worked out from the DNA. The data contain about 700,000 clones, about 91% of them singletons. Naive CD8 cells lacked CD45RO and underwent positive selection for CCR7, leaving out terminally differentiated effector memory CD45RA+ cells. Adult Caucasians living in Nashville, Tennessee made up all of the donors. Germline CDR1 reads LNHDA; CDR2 reads SQIVND (reference sequence). The V end lost 6 bases, the J end lost 3 bases, and 15 bases lay between the germline ends. CDR3 length: 14 amino acids. The data are from a study of shared clonotypes between healthy human individuals. Findings of the study overall: With few donors, the genetic and exposure-history diversity represented was limited. Researchers found naive subsets generally carried larger estimated richness than memory subsets.

The clonotype was recovered from a man aged 25 to 45 in good health. J is TRBJ2-7 and V is TRBV19, with D tentatively TRBD1 (5 bases). Sequencing was performed on naive CD8+ T cells sorted from blood. The CDR3 reads CASSSGARDYEQYF. Here the CDR3 DNA reads TGTGCCAGTAGCTCAGGCGCCAGGGACTACGAGCAGTACTTC. Together with reference TRBV19 and TRBJ2-7, the CDR3 gives the full variable domain: DGGITQSPKYLFRKEGQNVTLSCEQNLNHDAMYWYRQDPGQGLRLIYYSQIVNDFQKGDIAEGYSVSREKKESFPLTVTSAQKNPTAFYLCASSSGARDYEQYFGPGTRLTVT.